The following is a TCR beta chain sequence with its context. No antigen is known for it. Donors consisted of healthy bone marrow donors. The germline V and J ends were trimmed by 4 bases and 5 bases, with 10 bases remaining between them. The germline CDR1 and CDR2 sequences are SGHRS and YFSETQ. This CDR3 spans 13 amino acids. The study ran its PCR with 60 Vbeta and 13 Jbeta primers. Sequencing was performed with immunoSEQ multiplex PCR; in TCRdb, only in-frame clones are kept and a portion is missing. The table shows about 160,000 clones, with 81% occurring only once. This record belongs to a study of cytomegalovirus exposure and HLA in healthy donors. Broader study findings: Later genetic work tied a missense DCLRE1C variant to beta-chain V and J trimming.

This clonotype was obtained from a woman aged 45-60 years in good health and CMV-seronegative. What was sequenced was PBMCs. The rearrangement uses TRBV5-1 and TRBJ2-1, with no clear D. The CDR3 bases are TGCGCCAGCAGCCGTTCGCGAAACAATGAGCAGTTCTTC. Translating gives CASSRSRNNEQFF.